The 5 T cell receptor beta chains below were found in one sample sequenced in a study of T-cell memory formation after mild COVID-19 (dated by TCRdb to the early 2020s). The method was 5' RACE. Sequencing relied on an Illumina NovaSeq 6000. Using fastp trimming at Q25 and MiXCR clonotype assembly, TCRdb reanalyzed the public sequencing data and kept in-frame beta chains. CDR3 protein duplicates are merged, each entry listing the most common genes and DNA. Here the sample has roughly 340,000 distinct CDR3 sequences; around a fifth occur a single time. Jointly, the top ten make up about 21% of the sample. The sequencing sample was made of PBMCs or a T cell subset sorted from them (not recorded which). These receptors all stem from a young man who had mild COVID-19 (a few samples of this study predate the infection). The sample titles of this study are shuffled in the database, so cell type and time point are left out; the donor was told from shared clones.

V usage is TRBV20-1 and J usage is TRBJ1-1; TRBD1 is a possible D gene (6 bases). This CDR3 has 15 amino acids. V was clipped by 3 bases and J by 2 bases, with 16 bases between them. CDR1 is DFQATT and CDR2 is SNEGSKA in the germline V gene (reference sequence). The CDR3 region has the DNA TGCAGTGCTAGTCCAGGGGAAGGGGCAAACACTGAAGCTTTCTTT. Translation: CSASPGEGANTEAFF.

This clonotype was picked up a small number of times. This chain's CDR3 is CASSQDHRGDGYTF. In nucleotides, the CDR3 is TGTGCCAGCAGCCAAGATCACCGGGGAGATGGCTACACCTTC. The chain carries TRBV3-1 and TRBJ1-2, with D uncertain. CDR1 LGHDT and CDR2 YNNKEL come from the germline V gene (reference sequence). V was cut by 0 bases and J by 6 bases, with 11 bases left in between. This CDR3 comprises 14 residues.

This chain uses TRBV7-9 with TRBJ2-3, with D uncertain. Germline V CDR1 and CDR2: SEHNR, FQNEAQ (reference sequence). Trimming left V 5 bases short and J 2 bases short, with 8 bases between. The CDR3 extends over 13 amino acids. DNA of the CDR3: TGTGCCAGCAGCCACAGTTACACAGATACGCAGTATTTT. Amino acid sequence: CASSHSYTDTQYF.

The gene calls are TRBV29-1 and TRBJ2-1; TRBD2 matches at 12 bases. V shed 8 bases, J shed 11 bases, and the junction held 4 bases outside the gene matches. The CDR3 is 11 amino acids. Germline CDR1 SQVTM, CDR2 ANQGSEA. The CDR3 protein is CSLGLAGKQFF. The CDR3 DNA reads as TGCAGCTTAGGACTAGCGGGGAAGCAGTTCTTC.

Remarks on this clonotype: The junction does not match germline at one end; this may be a read error. The chain carries TRBV20-1 and TRBJ1-1; weak D call: TRBD1 (5 bases). Germline V gene sequence: CDR1 DFQATT, CDR2 SNEGSKA (reference sequence). The CDR3 is 12 amino acids. The DNA for the CDR3 is TGCAGTGCTGGACGACAGTACACTGAAGATTTCTTT. This translates into CSAGRQYTEDFF.